This TCR beta chain derives from a study of beta chain features in type 1 diabetes. Overall study findings and caveats: Patients with Type 1 diabetes showed moderately but significantly shorter TCRB CDR3s in all four CD4+ subsets.

CD45RO/CCR7/CD25/CD127/CD95/CD27 sorting isolated CD4+ naive, central memory, regulatory and stem cell-like memory cells. Post-sort purity exceeded 95% for all sorted populations. This clone was counted at least ten times. Its antigen is as yet unknown. Germline CDR1 is LGHNA and CDR2 is YSLEER. V trimming: 2 bases; J trimming: 4 bases; junction bases outside the gene matches: 6. This CDR3 spans 15 amino acids. The entirety of the isolated RNA underwent reverse transcription, so expressed TCRB transcripts were sequenced. Sequenced by immunoSEQ multiplex PCR; TCRdb stores in-frame clones only, minus some. The sample shows 150,000 to 190,000 clones, under 13% of them seen only once.

The sequencing input was central memory CD4+ T cells from blood. This clonotype was obtained from a man aged 25-40 years with type 1 diabetes. The V and J genes are TRBV4-3 and TRBJ2-7, with 9 bases aligning to TRBD1. CDR3 protein: CASSQLGQGVYEQYF. The CDR3 nucleotides read TGCGCCAGCAGCCAATTGGGACAGGGTGTATACGAGCAGTACTTC.